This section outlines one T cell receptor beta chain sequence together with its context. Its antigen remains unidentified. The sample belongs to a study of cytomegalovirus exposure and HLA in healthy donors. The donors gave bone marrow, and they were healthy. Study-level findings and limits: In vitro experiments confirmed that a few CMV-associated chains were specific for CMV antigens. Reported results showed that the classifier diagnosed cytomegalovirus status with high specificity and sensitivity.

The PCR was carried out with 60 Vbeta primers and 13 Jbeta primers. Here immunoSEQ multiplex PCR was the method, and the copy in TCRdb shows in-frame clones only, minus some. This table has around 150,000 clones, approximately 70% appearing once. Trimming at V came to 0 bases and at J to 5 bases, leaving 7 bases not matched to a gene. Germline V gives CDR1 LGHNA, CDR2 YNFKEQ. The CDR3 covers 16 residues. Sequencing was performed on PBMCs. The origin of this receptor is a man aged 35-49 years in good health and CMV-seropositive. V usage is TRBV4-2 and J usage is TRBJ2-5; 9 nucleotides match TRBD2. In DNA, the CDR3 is TGTGCCAGCAGCCAAGATCCCGGGACTAGCTTTGAGACCCAGTACTTC. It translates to CASSQDPGTSFETQYF.